This passage covers 30 T cell receptor beta chains from one sample sequenced in a study of T cells in Graves' hyperthyroidism and ophthalmopathy. Amplification of TCR beta CDR3 regions used RNA as the template. During a first-round RT-PCR of the TCR CDR3, the HTBI primer set was used. TCRdb ran MiXCR on the multiplex PCR reads and lists one entry per CDR3 protein. Of 400,000 to 500,000 distinct CDR3 sequences in the sample, roughly 13% were seen once. The source material was blood. These receptors were obtained from a woman aged 18-29 years with Graves' hyperthyroidism.

In this sample, this clonotype turned up many times. The chain's CDR3 is CASSLGQKLEAFF. The CDR3, as DNA: TGCGCCAGCAGCCTCGGACAGAAACTTGAAGCTTTCTTT. The chain has TRBV4-1 and TRBJ1-1; maybe TRBD1 (6 bases). The germline V and J ends were trimmed by 4 bases and 7 bases, with 13 bases remaining between them. Germline V gene data show CDR1 as MGHRA and CDR2 as YSYEKL. The CDR3 consists of 13 residues.

There are many counts of this clonotype. The chain is built from TRBV20-1 and TRBJ2-7; tentatively, D is TRBD2 (6 bases). V was shortened by 2 bases and J by 3 bases, with 8 bases between the two germline ends. CDR3 length: 12 amino acids. CDR1 DFQATT and CDR2 SNEGSKA come from the germline V gene (reference sequence). The CDR3 sequence is CSARLEGYEQYF. CDR3 DNA: TGCAGTGCTAGATTGGAGGGCTACGAGCAGTACTTC.

This clonotype was recorded many times. This rearrangement joins TRBV5-1 to TRBJ1-1, with no clear D. Germline CDR1 reads SGHRS; CDR2 reads YFSETQ. There are 14 residues in the CDR3. Trimming removed 4 bases from V and 3 bases from J, with 13 bases in between. The DNA of the CDR3 is TGCGCCAGCAGCCCTGACCCAAGGGACACTGAAGCTTTCTTT. It encodes CASSPDPRDTEAFF.

This clonotype was found many times. The rearrangement links TRBV7-8 to TRBJ2-7; TRBD2 aligns across 14 bases. This CDR3 is 16 amino acids long. Germline assignment: CDR1 SGHVS and CDR2 FQNEAQ. V lost 1 base to trimming and J lost 5 bases; unmatched junction nucleotides: 4. The CDR3 here is CASSLGLAGGPDEQYF. CDR3 bases: TGTGCCAGCAGCTTAGGACTAGCGGGAGGGCCTGACGAGCAGTACTTC.

This clonotype was seen a handful of times. The chain combines TRBV12-3 or TRBV12-4 with TRBJ2-3; 9 positions agree with TRBD2. This CDR3 comprises 16 residues. J was trimmed by 5 bases and V by 7 bases; bases with no gene match: 13. The chain's CDR3 is CASTPEGLAGRDTQYF. DNA of the CDR3: TGTGCCAGCACCCCCGAGGGTCTAGCGGGGCGAGATACGCAGTATTTT.

This clonotype has a handful of counts. The chain is built from TRBV19 and TRBJ2-2; 7 positions match TRBD1. This CDR3 comprises 14 residues. The germline gives CDR1 LNHDA, CDR2 SQIVND (reference sequence). The V and J ends lost 5 bases and 5 bases, in that order; junction bases with no gene match: 5. The CDR3 region is CASSRTGPTGELFF. CDR3 nucleotides: TGTGCCAGTAGTCGGACAGGTCCAACCGGGGAGCTGTTTTTT.

This clonotype was picked up a small number of times. The chain carries TRBV5-1 and TRBJ1-1; 8 nucleotides match TRBD1. CDR3 size: 15 residues. Germline values: CDR1 SGHRS, CDR2 YFSETQ. The V segment lost 2 bases and the J segment 5 bases; nucleotides outside the gene matches: 8. The CDR3 protein is CASSFTTGGGTEAFF. CDR3 in DNA: TGCGCCAGCAGCTTTACTACAGGGGGTGGGACTGAAGCTTTCTTT. Variable domain in full (rest from reference TRBV5-1 and TRBJ1-1): KAGVTQTPRYLIKTRGQQVTLSCSPISGHRSVSWYQQTPGQGLQFLFEYFSETQRNKGNFPGRFSGRQFSNSRSEMNVSTLELGDSALYLCASSFTTGGGTEAFFGQGTRLTVV.

This clonotype was recorded many times. The V call is TRBV27, the J call TRBJ2-5; TRBD2 aligns across 8 bases. Germline CDR1 MNHEY, CDR2 SMNVEV (reference sequence). Trimming at V came to 2 bases and at J to 1 base, leaving 3 bases not matched to a gene. CDR3 length equals 15 residues. The chain's CDR3 is CASSLLAGGQETQYF. In nucleotides, the CDR3 is TGTGCCAGCAGTTTACTAGCGGGCGGCCAAGAGACCCAGTACTTC.

This clonotype was observed at least ten times. The chain recombines TRBV13 with TRBJ2-4; TRBD1 matches 7 bases. Trimming removed 4 bases from V and 7 bases from J; junction bases left unmatched: 4. Germline V gene data show CDR1 as PRHDT and CDR2 as FYEKMQ (reference sequence). The CDR3 covers 13 residues. CDR3 in amino acids: CASSSPRGNIQYF. The CDR3, as DNA: TGTGCCAGCAGCTCTCCCAGGGGGAACATTCAGTACTTC.

The table lists this clonotype with many counts. The chain recombines TRBV3-1 with TRBJ1-2; unclear D gene. The V and J ends lost 6 bases and 7 bases respectively, with 15 bases between them. The CDR3 is made up of 13 amino acids. Germline CDR1 reads LGHDT; CDR2 reads YNNKEL (reference sequence). In DNA, the CDR3 is TGTGCCAGCAGTATTAAAGCGGGCTCTGGCTACACCTTC. This translates into CASSIKAGSGYTF.

This clonotype was seen repeatedly, ten times or more. The V and J genes are TRBV12-3 or TRBV12-4 and TRBJ1-5, with 8 bases aligning to TRBD1. The CDR3 has 14 residues. Trimming took 6 bases from V and 7 from J; bases not matched to a gene: 8. This CDR3 reads CASSPSYRGQPQHF. The CDR3 DNA reads TGTGCCAGCAGCCCCAGTTACAGGGGGCAGCCCCAGCATTTT.

This clonotype showed up many times. This rearrangement joins TRBV7-8 to TRBJ2-5; D unclear. The CDR3 runs to 13 residues. Germline V gene lookup returns CDR1 SGHVS and CDR2 FQNEAQ. Trimming took 5 bases from V and 5 from J, leaving 12 bases between them. The CDR3 is CASSPSGPETQYF. As DNA, the CDR3 is TGTGCCAGCAGCCCCTCCGGTCCCGAGACCCAGTACTTC.

This clonotype has a count of ten or more. V gene TRBV10-1 combines with J gene TRBJ2-1; 7 bases are a match to TRBD1. The V gene end was trimmed by 4 bases and the J gene end by 6 bases; junction bases not matched to a gene: 12. CDR1 is WNHNN and CDR2 is SYGVQD in the germline V gene (reference sequence). This CDR3 region has 16 residues. The CDR3 nucleotides are TGCGCCAGCAGTGTTCCGGGACAGCGGTGGTGCAATGAGCAGTTCTTC. Translated, it gives CASSVPGQRWCNEQFF.

This clonotype turned up a few times. The chain joins TRBV7-8 to TRBJ2-7; possibly TRBD2 for D (5 bases). Germline CDR1 SGHVS, CDR2 FQNEAQ. This CDR3 has 14 amino acids. Trimming removed 5 bases from V and 0 bases from J, with 11 bases in between. The CDR3 sequence: CASSTAGISYEQYF. The CDR3 DNA reads TGTGCCAGCAGCACCGCCGGGATCTCCTACGAGCAGTACTTC.

The CDR3 protein is CATSDRGNTEAFF. DNA of the CDR3: TGTGCCACAAGCGACAGGGGGAACACTGAAGCTTTCTTT. The chain recombines TRBV10-3 with TRBJ1-1; 8 nucleotides agree with TRBD1. V dropped 10 bases and J dropped 1; count of bases not matched to a gene: 5. The CDR3 totals 13 residues. Germline CDR1 is ENHRY and CDR2 is SYGVKD.

This clonotype was recorded at least ten times. The J gene is TRBJ1-5, the V gene TRBV28; 7 positions match TRBD1. The germline CDR1 and CDR2 sequences are MDHEN and SYDVKM. The CDR3 consists of 15 residues. V lost 5 bases, J lost 0 bases, and 4 bases stayed unmatched. In DNA, the CDR3 is TGTGCCAGCAGTAAAGGACAGGCTAGCAATCAGCCCCAGCATTTT. Translated: CASSKGQASNQPQHF. Looking up the rest from reference TRBV28 and TRBJ1-5 gives the full variable domain: DVKVTQSSRYLVKRTGEKVFLECVQDMDHENMFWYRQDPGLGLRLIYFSYDVKMKEKGDIPEGYSVSREKKERFSLILESASTNQTSMYLCASSKGQASNQPQHFGDGTRLSIL.

In this sample, this clonotype turned up a few times. This chain connects TRBV13 to TRBJ1-1, with D unclear. The CDR3 is made up of 11 amino acids. V lost 3 bases to trimming and J lost 7 bases, with 6 bases between them. The germline gives CDR1 PRHDT, CDR2 FYEKMQ (reference sequence). CDR3 in amino acids: CASSFAFEAFF. In nucleotides, the CDR3 is TGTGCCAGCAGCTTTGCCTTTGAAGCTTTCTTT.

Many counts were recorded for this clonotype. The J gene is TRBJ2-5, the V gene TRBV2; 14 bases are a match to TRBD2. J was trimmed by 4 bases and V by 6 bases; bases with no gene match: 4. This CDR3 is built from 15 residues. Germline V gene data show CDR1 as SNHLY and CDR2 as FYNNEI. The CDR3 region has the DNA TGTGCCAGCAGAAGGGGACTAGCGGGAGCAGAGACCCAGTACTTC. Protein: CASRRGLAGAETQYF. The full variable domain, with the rest looked up from reference TRBV2 and TRBJ2-5, is EPEVTQTPSHQVTQMGQEVILRCVPISNHLYFYWYRQILGQKVEFLVSFYNNEISEKSEIFDDQFSVERPDGSNFTLKIRSTKLEDSAMYFCASRRGLAGAETQYFGPGTRLLVL.

V gene TRBV20-1 combines with J gene TRBJ2-5; D may match TRBD1 or TRBD2 (5 bases each). V shed 3 bases and J shed 5 bases, with 22 bases lying between them. Germline V lookup: CDR1 DFQATT, CDR2 SNEGSKA (reference sequence). The CDR3 is 16 residues long. The CDR3 is CSASGVVGVSSETQYF. In DNA form, the CDR3 reads TGCAGTGCTAGCGGGGTTGTGGGGGTTTCTAGCGAGACCCAGTACTTC.

This clonotype was recorded at least ten times. The V call is TRBV19, the J call TRBJ2-3, with D uncertain. The length of the CDR3 is 12 residues. Germline V CDR1 and CDR2: LNHDA, SQIVND (reference sequence). Trimming removed 5 bases from V and 0 bases from J, with 3 bases in between. The CDR3 DNA follows: TGTGCCAGTAGTCACAGCACAGATACGCAGTATTTT. Its translation is CASSHSTDTQYF.

This clonotype has more than one count but fewer than ten. The V and J genes are TRBV25-1 and TRBJ2-7, with 13 bases identical to TRBD2. In germline, CDR1 is MGHDK, CDR2 SYGVNS. This CDR3 region has 16 residues. J lost 5 bases, V lost 3 bases, and 7 bases had no gene match. CDR3: CASSEPGLAGSNEQYF. The DNA for the CDR3 is TGTGCCAGCAGTGAGCCGGGACTAGCGGGATCCAACGAGCAGTACTTC.

The chain employs TRBV15 and TRBJ1-2; TRBD1 might be the D (6 bases). Germline V gives CDR1 LNHNV, CDR2 YYDKDF (reference sequence). Trimming removed 6 bases from V and 4 bases from J, with 18 bases in between. The CDR3 has 15 residues. For the CDR3, the DNA is TGTGCCACCAGAGCAGAGGGGGGATCCCTCTATGGCTACACCTTC. As protein: CATRAEGGSLYGYTF.

In its sample, this clonotype was seen a few times. The chain recombines TRBV7-2 with TRBJ2-7, with 7 bases aligning to TRBD2. The CDR3 covers 14 residues. Germline-derived CDR1 and CDR2 are SGHTA and FQGNSA. V gave up 4 bases and J gave up 5 bases; unmatched junction bases: 8. As DNA, the CDR3 is TGTGCCAGCAGCTCCCGGGACTATTTTCACGAGCAGTACTTC. This sequence encodes CASSSRDYFHEQYF.

This clonotype was picked up many times. The chain joins TRBV20-1 to TRBJ2-1; 9 nucleotides match TRBD1. CDR1 DFQATT and CDR2 SNEGSKA come from the germline V gene (reference sequence). J lost 6 bases, V lost 0 bases, and 6 bases had no gene match. The CDR3 covers 15 residues. For the CDR3, the DNA is TGCAGTGCTAGAGATCGACAGGGGGTCGTCAATGAGCAGTTCTTC. It encodes CSARDRQGVVNEQFF.

The genes are TRBV5-8 and TRBJ2-1; perhaps TRBD1 as D (6 bases). The CDR3 totals 13 residues. From germline, CDR1 is SGHTS and CDR2 YDEGEE. The germline V and J ends were trimmed by 9 bases and 9 bases, with 19 bases remaining between them. In DNA, the CDR3 is TGTGCCACCTCCCACAGGGTCATCGGTGAGCAGTTCTTC. Amino acids: CATSHRVIGEQFF. The full variable domain, in which reference TRBV5-8 and TRBJ2-1 provide the parts outside the CDR3, is EAGVTQSPTHLIKTRGQQATLRCSPISGHTSVYWYQQALGLGLQFLLWYDEGEERNRGNFPPRFSGRQFPNYSSELNVNALELEDSALYLCATSHRVIGEQFFGPGTRLTVL.

V gene TRBV5-4 combines with J gene TRBJ2-1; TRBD1 is a possible D gene (5 bases). In germline, CDR1 is SGHNT, CDR2 YYREEE (reference sequence). Trimming pared 4 bases from V and 8 bases from J, leaving 13 bases between. The CDR3 is made up of 13 amino acids. The CDR3 here is CASSQGQVDEQFF. CDR3 DNA sequence: TGTGCCAGCAGCCAGGGCCAGGTCGATGAGCAGTTCTTC.

This clonotype appeared many times. The CDR3 nucleotides are TGTGCCAGCAGATCTGGACAGGCTAGACATCAGCCCCAGCATTTT. Its translation: CASRSGQARHQPQHF. The V and J genes are TRBV6-1 and TRBJ1-5; 7 nucleotides agree with TRBD1. CDR3 size: 15 residues. The trim removed 6 bases at V and 5 bases at J, leaving 10 bases unmatched. Germline V CDR1 and CDR2: MNHNS, SASEGT.

This clonotype was observed at least ten times. This chain connects TRBV6-1 to TRBJ2-1; 8 nucleotides line up with TRBD1. Germline values: CDR1 MNHNS, CDR2 SASEGT. The CDR3 is 15 residues long. V was pared by 5 bases and J by 2 bases, with 5 bases of the junction left unmatched. The CDR3 is CASSFRDRTYNEQFF. DNA for the CDR3: TGTGCCAGCAGTTTCCGGGACAGGACCTACAATGAGCAGTTCTTC.

The sample holds many counts of this clonotype. A read error may produce the germline difference seen at one junction end. The J gene is TRBJ1-4, the V gene TRBV7-7; D uncertain. This CDR3 has 15 amino acids. Germline V CDR1 and CDR2: SSHAT, FNYEAQ (reference sequence). The CDR3 nucleotides are TGTGCTAGCAGCTTATCGAACGGCATCAATGAAAAACTGTTTTTT. It codes for CASSLSNGINEKLFF.

This clonotype was picked up many times. This rearrangement joins TRBV29-1 to TRBJ1-2, with D uncertain. Germline CDR1 and CDR2: SQVTM and ANQGSEA. V lost 4 bases, J lost 2 bases, and 14 bases lay in between. CDR3 length equals 14 residues. The CDR3 sequence is CSVAPGGLNYGYTF. The CDR3 nucleotides read TGCAGCGTTGCACCCGGAGGGCTGAACTATGGCTACACCTTC.